Described below is a single T cell receptor beta chain sequence and its context. The multiple sclerosis control cohort comprised treatment-naive individuals presenting with stable or active relapsing-remitting disease. Random hexamers primed reverse transcription of about 0.45 to 1 ug RNA. MiXCR, run by TCRdb on the immunoSEQ multiplex PCR reads, gives a single entry per CDR3 protein. Of some 200,000 distinct CDR3 sequences in the sample, about 95% were seen once. The sample comes from a study of CD8 T cells in Susac syndrome. CDR3 length: 15 residues. Trimming removed 1 base from V and 2 bases from J; junction bases left unmatched: 4. The germline V gene has CDR1 LNHNV and CDR2 YYDKDF (reference sequence).

The TCR sequence derives from a human donor with multiple sclerosis. The specimen was CD4+ T cells from PBMCs. This sequence joins TRBV15 and TRBJ2-7; 8 nucleotides match TRBD1. The CDR3 DNA follows: TGTGCCACCAGCAGAGCCGGGACAGGACCCTACGAGCAGTACTTC. This sequence encodes CATSRAGTGPYEQYF. The full variable domain, its missing parts supplied by reference TRBV15 and TRBJ2-7, is DAMVIQNPRYQVTQFGKPVTLSCSQTLNHNVMYWYQQKSSQAPKLLFHYYDKDFNNEADTPDNFQSRRPNTSFCFLDIRSPGLGDTAMYLCATSRAGTGPYEQYFGPGTRLTVT.